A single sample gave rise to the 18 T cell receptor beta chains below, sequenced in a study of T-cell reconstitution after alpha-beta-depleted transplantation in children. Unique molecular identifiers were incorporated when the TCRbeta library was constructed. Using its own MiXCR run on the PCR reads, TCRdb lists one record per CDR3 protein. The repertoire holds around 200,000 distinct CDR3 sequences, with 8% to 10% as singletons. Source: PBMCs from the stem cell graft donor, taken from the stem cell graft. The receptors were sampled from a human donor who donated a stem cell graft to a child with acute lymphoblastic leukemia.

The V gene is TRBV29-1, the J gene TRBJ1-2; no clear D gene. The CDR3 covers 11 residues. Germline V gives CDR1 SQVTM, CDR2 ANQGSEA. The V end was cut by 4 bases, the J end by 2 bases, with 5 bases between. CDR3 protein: CSVVSNYGYTF. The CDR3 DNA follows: TGCAGCGTTGTTTCGAACTATGGCTACACCTTC.

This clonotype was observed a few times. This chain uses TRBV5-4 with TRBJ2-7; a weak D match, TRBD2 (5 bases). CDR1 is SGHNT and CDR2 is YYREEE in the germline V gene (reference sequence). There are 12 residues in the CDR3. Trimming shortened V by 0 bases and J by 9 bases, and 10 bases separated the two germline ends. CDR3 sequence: CASSLDSRGQYF. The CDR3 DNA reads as TGTGCCAGCAGCTTGGACTCCCGGGGGCAGTACTTC.

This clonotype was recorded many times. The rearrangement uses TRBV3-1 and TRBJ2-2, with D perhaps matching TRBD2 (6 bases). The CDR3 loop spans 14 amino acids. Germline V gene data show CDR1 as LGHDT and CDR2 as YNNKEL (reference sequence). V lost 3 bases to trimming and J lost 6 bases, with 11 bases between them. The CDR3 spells CASSQTSFAGELFF. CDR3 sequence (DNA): TGTGCCAGCAGCCAGACTAGTTTCGCCGGGGAGCTGTTTTTT.

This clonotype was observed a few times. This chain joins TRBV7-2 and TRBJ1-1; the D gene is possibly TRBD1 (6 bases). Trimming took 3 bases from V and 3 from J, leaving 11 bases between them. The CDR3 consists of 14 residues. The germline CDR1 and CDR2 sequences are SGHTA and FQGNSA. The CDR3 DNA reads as TGTGCCAGCAGCTTTGACAGGACTTACACTGAAGCTTTCTTT. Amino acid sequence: CASSFDRTYTEAFF.

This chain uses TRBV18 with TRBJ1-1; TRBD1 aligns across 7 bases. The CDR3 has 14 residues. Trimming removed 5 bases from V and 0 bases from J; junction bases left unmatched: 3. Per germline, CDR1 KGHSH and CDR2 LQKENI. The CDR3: CASSSGQMNTEAFF. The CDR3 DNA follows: TGTGCCAGCTCATCGGGACAGATGAACACTGAAGCTTTCTTT.

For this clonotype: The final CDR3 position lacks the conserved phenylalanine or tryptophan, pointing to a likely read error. Here the CDR3 reads CASSPRALNTEAFC. The CDR3, as DNA: TGCGCCAGCAGCCCTAGGGCCCTTAACACTGAAGCTTTCTGT. The genes are TRBV4-1 and TRBJ1-1; D uncertain. Germline CDR1 MGHRA, CDR2 YSYEKL. The V and J ends lost 4 bases and 2 bases respectively, with 11 bases between them. This CDR3 has 14 residues.

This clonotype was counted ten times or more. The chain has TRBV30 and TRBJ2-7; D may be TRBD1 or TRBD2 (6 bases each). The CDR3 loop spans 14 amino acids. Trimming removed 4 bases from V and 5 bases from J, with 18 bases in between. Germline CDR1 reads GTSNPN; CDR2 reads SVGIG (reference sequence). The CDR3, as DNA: TGTGCCTGGACCCCCCGGGGGCCATTCAACGAGCAGTACTTC. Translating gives CAWTPRGPFNEQYF.

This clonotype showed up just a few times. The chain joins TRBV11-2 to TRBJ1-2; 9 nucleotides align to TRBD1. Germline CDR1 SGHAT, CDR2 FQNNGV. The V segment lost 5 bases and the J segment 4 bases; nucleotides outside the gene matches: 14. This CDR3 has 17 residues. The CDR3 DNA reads TGTGCCAGCAGCCCGATACAGGGGGCGAGGCTCGCCTATGGCTACACCTTC. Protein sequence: CASSPIQGARLAYGYTF.

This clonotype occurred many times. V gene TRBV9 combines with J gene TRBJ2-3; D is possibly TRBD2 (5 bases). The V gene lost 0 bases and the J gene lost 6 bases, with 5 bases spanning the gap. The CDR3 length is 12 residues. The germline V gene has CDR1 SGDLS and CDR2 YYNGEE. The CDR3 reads CASSVGEDTQYF. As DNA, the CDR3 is TGTGCCAGCAGCGTAGGGGAGGATACGCAGTATTTT.

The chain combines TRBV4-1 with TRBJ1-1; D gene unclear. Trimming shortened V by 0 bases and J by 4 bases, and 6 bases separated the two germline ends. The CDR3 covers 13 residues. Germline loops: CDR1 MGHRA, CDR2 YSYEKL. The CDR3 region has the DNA TGCGCCAGCAGCCAAGATCAGGTCACTGAAGCTTTCTTT. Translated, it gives CASSQDQVTEAFF.

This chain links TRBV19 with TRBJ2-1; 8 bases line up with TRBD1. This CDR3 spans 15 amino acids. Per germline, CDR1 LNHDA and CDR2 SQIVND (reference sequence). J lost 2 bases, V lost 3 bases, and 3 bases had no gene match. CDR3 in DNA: TGTGCCAGTAGTATTTCAGGGGGCGCCTACAATGAGCAGTTCTTC. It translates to CASSISGGAYNEQFF.

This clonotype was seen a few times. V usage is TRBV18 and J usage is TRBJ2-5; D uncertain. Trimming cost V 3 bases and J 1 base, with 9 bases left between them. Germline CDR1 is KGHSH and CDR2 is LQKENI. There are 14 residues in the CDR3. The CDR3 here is CASSPGIIQETQYF. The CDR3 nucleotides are TGTGCCAGCTCACCTGGAATAATCCAAGAGACCCAGTACTTC.

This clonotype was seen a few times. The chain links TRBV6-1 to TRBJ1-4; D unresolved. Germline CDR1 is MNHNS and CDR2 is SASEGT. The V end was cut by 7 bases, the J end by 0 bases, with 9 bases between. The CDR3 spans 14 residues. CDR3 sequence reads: CASTSSATNEKLFF. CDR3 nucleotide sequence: TGTGCCAGCACCAGCTCCGCAACTAATGAAAAACTGTTTTTT.

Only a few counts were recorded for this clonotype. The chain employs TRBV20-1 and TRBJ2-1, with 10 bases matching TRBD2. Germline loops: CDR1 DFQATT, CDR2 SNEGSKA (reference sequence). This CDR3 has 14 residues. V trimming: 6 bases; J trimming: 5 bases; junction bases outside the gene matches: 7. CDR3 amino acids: CSATAGGLDNEQFF. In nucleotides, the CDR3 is TGCAGTGCCACAGCGGGGGGGCTGGACAATGAGCAGTTCTTC.

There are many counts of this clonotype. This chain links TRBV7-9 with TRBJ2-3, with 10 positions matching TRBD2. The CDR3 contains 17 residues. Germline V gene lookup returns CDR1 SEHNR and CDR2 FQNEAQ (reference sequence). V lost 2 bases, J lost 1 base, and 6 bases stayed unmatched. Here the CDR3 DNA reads TGTGCCAGCAGCTTAAGCGGGGGGGCCCGGGGCACAGATACGCAGTATTTT. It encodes CASSLSGGARGTDTQYF.

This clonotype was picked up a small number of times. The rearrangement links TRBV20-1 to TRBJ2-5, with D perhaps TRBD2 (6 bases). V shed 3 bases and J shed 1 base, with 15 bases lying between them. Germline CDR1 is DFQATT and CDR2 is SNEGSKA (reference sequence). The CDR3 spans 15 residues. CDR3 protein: CSASRPTSSQETQYF. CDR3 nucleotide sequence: TGCAGTGCTAGTAGGCCTACTAGCTCCCAAGAGACCCAGTACTTC.

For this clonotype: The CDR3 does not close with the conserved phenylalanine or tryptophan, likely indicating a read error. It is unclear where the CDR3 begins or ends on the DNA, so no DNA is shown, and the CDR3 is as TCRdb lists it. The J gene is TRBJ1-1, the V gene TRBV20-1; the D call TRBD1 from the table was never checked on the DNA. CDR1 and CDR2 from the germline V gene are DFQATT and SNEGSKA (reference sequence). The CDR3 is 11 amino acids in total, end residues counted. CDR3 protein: CSAMGQASTFS.

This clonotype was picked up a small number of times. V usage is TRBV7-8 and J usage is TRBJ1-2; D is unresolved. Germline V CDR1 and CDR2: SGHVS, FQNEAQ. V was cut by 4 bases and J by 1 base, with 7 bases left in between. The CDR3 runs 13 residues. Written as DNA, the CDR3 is TGTGCCAGCAGCTCCGACATTAACTATGGCTACACCTTC. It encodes CASSSDINYGYTF.